These 21 T cell receptor beta chains were sequenced from one sample in a study of control samples from healthy donors and cancer patients. Sequencing used immunoSEQ multiplex PCR; TCRdb keeps in-frame clones, though not all of them. This table holds 160,000 or so clones, about 93% found once. Sequencing input: blood. These receptor sequences come from a woman aged 25 to 39 in good health.

The chain joins TRBV6-5 to TRBJ2-4; 7 nucleotides match TRBD2. Germline V gives CDR1 MNHEY, CDR2 SVGAGI. The CDR3 runs 14 residues. With V trimmed by 2 bases and J by 3 bases, 1 base remained unmatched. DNA of the CDR3: TGTGCCAGCAGTTACGCGGGGGACAAAAACATTCAGTACTTC. It specifies CASSYAGDKNIQYF.

The gene calls are TRBV5-6 and TRBJ2-2; the match to TRBD2 covers 8 bases. Germline V gene lookup returns CDR1 SGHDT and CDR2 YYEEEE. CDR3 length equals 16 residues. The junction had 4 bases not matched to a gene; V was cut back by 0 bases and J by 3 bases. The CDR3 here is CASSLVLAGYTGELFF. CDR3 sequence (DNA): TGTGCCAGCAGCTTGGTGTTAGCGGGGTACACCGGGGAGCTGTTTTTT.

The rearrangement joins TRBV3-1 (or the pseudogene TRBV3-2) to TRBJ2-5; the match to TRBD1 covers 8 bases. The CDR3 length is 18 residues. V lost 0 bases, J lost 5 bases, and 14 bases stayed unmatched. CDR1 and CDR2 (germline): LGHDT, YNNKEL (reference sequence). The CDR3 reads CASSQDEGRGQVKETQYF. The CDR3 nucleotides read TGTGCCAGCAGCCAAGATGAGGGCAGGGGGCAGGTTAAGGAGACCCAGTACTTC.

The rearrangement uses TRBV7-9 and TRBJ2-7, with 9 bases aligning to TRBD1. With 1 base clipped from V and 7 bases from J, the junction kept 5 bases outside the gene matches. CDR1 is SEHNR, CDR2 FQNEAQ, per germline (reference sequence). This CDR3 region has 14 residues. CDR3 region: CASSLEQGAWEQYF. The CDR3 region has the DNA TGTGCCAGCAGCTTAGAACAGGGGGCTTGGGAGCAGTACTTC.

The genes are TRBV5-8 and TRBJ2-5, with TRBD1 matching over 7 bases. Germline V lookup: CDR1 SGHTS, CDR2 YDEGEE. The V gene end was trimmed by 4 bases and the J gene end by 1 base; junction bases not matched to a gene: 10. The length of the CDR3 is 16 residues. The CDR3 sequence: CASSPISRGRQETQYF. The CDR3, as DNA: TGTGCCAGCAGCCCGATTTCTAGGGGGCGCCAAGAGACCCAGTACTTC.

CDR3 loop: CAWSRKATNEKLFF. CDR3 coding DNA: TGTGCCTGGAGTCGGAAAGCAACTAATGAAAAACTGTTTTTT. The chain recombines TRBV30 with TRBJ1-4; D not certain. Germline V gives CDR1 GTSNPN, CDR2 SVGIG (reference sequence). The CDR3 runs to 14 residues. Between the trimmed V and J ends, which lost 2 bases and 0 bases, there was a span of 7 bases.

The chain employs TRBV6-6 and TRBJ2-3, with 7 positions matching TRBD1. The CDR3 runs to 15 residues. Germline assignment: CDR1 MNHNY and CDR2 SVGAGI (reference sequence). The ends lost 2 bases at V and 5 bases at J; junction bases unmatched: 7. The CDR3 sequence: CASSYPGTVQDTQYF. As DNA, the CDR3 is TGTGCCAGCAGTTACCCAGGGACAGTTCAAGATACGCAGTATTTT.

There are a few counts of this clone. The V and J genes are TRBV10-3 and TRBJ1-2; TRBD1 matches at 7 bases. CDR1 and CDR2 from the germline V gene are ENHRY and SYGVKD. V lost 6 bases to trimming and J lost 6 bases; unmatched junction nucleotides: 4. The CDR3 is 12 residues long. The CDR3: CAIRGGQDGYTF. CDR3 sequence (DNA): TGTGCCATCAGAGGGGGCCAGGATGGCTACACCTTC.

This chain links TRBV7-9 with TRBJ2-7; 10 bases agree with TRBD1. With 4 bases clipped from V and 4 bases from J, the junction kept 10 bases outside the gene matches. Looked up from germline, CDR1 is SEHNR and CDR2 is FQNEAQ (reference sequence). This CDR3 contains 16 residues. The CDR3 coding sequence is TGTGCCAGCAGCTCGGGCCCGGGACAGGGGTTATACGAGCAGTACTTC. Its protein is CASSSGPGQGLYEQYF.

The chain couples TRBV5-1 to TRBJ2-7; TRBD2 matches 7 bases. Per germline, CDR1 SGHRS and CDR2 YFSETQ. This CDR3 has 20 residues. The trim removed 4 bases at V and 7 bases at J, leaving 29 bases unmatched. CDR3 residues: CASSRTGTPAVSAGAGEQYF. For the CDR3, the DNA is TGCGCCAGCAGCCGAACAGGCACCCCAGCCGTATCGGCGGGAGCAGGGGAGCAGTACTTC.

The genes are TRBV4-1 and TRBJ1-1, with D possibly being TRBD1 (5 bases). This CDR3 has 18 residues. Between the trimmed V and J ends, which lost 0 bases and 0 bases, there was a span of 17 bases. Germline CDR1 and CDR2: MGHRA and YSYEKL. The CDR3 coding sequence is TGCGCCAGCAGCCAAGATCCATGGGTATTGGACATGAACACTGAAGCTTTCTTT. Translating gives CASSQDPWVLDMNTEAFF.

This chain joins TRBV9 and TRBJ1-1; maybe TRBD1 (6 bases). The CDR3 is 13 residues long. Per the germline V gene, CDR1 is SGDLS and CDR2 is YYNGEE. Trimming removed 3 bases from V and 6 bases from J, with 12 bases in between. In DNA form, the CDR3 reads TGTGCCAGCAGCGCCTCTTCAGGGGCTGAAGCTTTCTTT. The encoded protein is CASSASSGAEAFF. Variable domain in full (rest from reference TRBV9 and TRBJ1-1): DSGVTQTPKHLITATGQRVTLRCSPRSGDLSVYWYQQSLDQGLQFLIQYYNGEERAKGNILERFSAQQFPDLHSELNLSSLELGDSALYFCASSASSGAEAFFGQGTRLTVV.

This chain joins TRBV6-5 and TRBJ1-1; D gene uncertain. Germline V gene data show CDR1 as MNHEY and CDR2 as SVGAGI. Between the trimmed V and J ends, which lost 0 bases and 5 bases, there was a span of 7 bases. This CDR3 has 13 amino acids. The CDR3 reads CASSYSTGTEAFF. The CDR3 DNA reads TGTGCCAGCAGTTACTCGACGGGGACTGAAGCTTTCTTT.

The chain employs TRBV6-5 and TRBJ2-7; 8 bases align to TRBD1. Germline V lookup: CDR1 MNHEY, CDR2 SVGAGI. The junction had 7 bases not matched to a gene; V was cut back by 4 bases and J by 2 bases. The CDR3 consists of 15 residues. CDR3 DNA: TGTGCCAGCAGTTCGGTAGACAGGGGAACCTACGAGCAGTACTTC. Its protein is CASSSVDRGTYEQYF.

This chain links TRBV13 with TRBJ1-6, with TRBD1 as a possible D gene (5 bases). The CDR3 has 13 residues. Trimming stripped 5 bases from V and 9 bases from J, with 11 bases between. Germline CDR1 is PRHDT and CDR2 is FYEKMQ (reference sequence). The CDR3 loop is CASSPGGGSPLHF. As DNA, the CDR3 is TGTGCCAGCAGCCCCGGGGGTGGTTCACCCCTCCACTTT.

The rearrangement uses TRBV28 and TRBJ2-1; D is uncertain. CDR1 is MDHEN and CDR2 is SYDVKM in the germline V gene. The CDR3 spans 11 residues. V dropped 2 bases and J dropped 8 bases, with 4 bases sitting between them. Here the CDR3 DNA reads TGTGCCAGCAGTTTAGCATATGAGCAGTTCTTC. This encodes CASSLAYEQFF.

The chain combines TRBV5-4 with TRBJ2-1; D ambiguous. This CDR3 has 13 amino acids. CDR1 and CDR2 (germline): SGHNT, YYREEE (reference sequence). The V gene lost 0 bases and the J gene lost 4 bases, with 5 bases spanning the gap. The CDR3 DNA is TGTGCCAGCAGCTTGGACGGGTACAATGAGCAGTTCTTC. Translated: CASSLDGYNEQFF.

This chain uses TRBV18 with TRBJ2-1, with TRBD1 as a possible D gene (6 bases). CDR3 length equals 17 residues. The V end was cut by 3 bases, the J end by 0 bases, with 15 bases between. In germline, CDR1 is KGHSH, CDR2 LQKENI. In DNA form, the CDR3 reads TGTGCCAGCTCACCCCTAACAGGGTTGAGCTCCTACAATGAGCAGTTCTTC. Residues: CASSPLTGLSSYNEQFF.

The V and J genes are TRBV7-9 and TRBJ2-5, with D unresolved. V was shortened by 4 bases and J by 2 bases, with 8 bases between the two germline ends. Per the germline V gene, CDR1 is SEHNR and CDR2 is FQNEAQ (reference sequence). The CDR3 extends over 13 amino acids. The CDR3 DNA follows: TGTGCCAGCAGCTCTTACAGACAAGAGACCCAGTACTTC. Protein: CASSSYRQETQYF.

This chain connects TRBV9 to TRBJ1-3, with 7 bases that match TRBD1. Germline V gene lookup returns CDR1 SGDLS and CDR2 YYNGEE. This CDR3 comprises 15 residues. Trimming took 3 bases from V and 4 from J; bases not matched to a gene: 7. CDR3 nucleotides: TGTGCCAGCAGCGCGGAAACAGGGGTCGGAAACACCATATATTTT. Amino acids: CASSAETGVGNTIYF.

The V and J genes are TRBV2 and TRBJ1-1; a weak D match, TRBD1 (6 bases). This CDR3 has 14 amino acids. V lost 5 bases to trimming and J lost 1 base, with 11 bases between them. Germline V gene lookup returns CDR1 SNHLY and CDR2 FYNNEI. In DNA, the CDR3 is TGTGCCAGCAGTCCCCCGGGACAGAACACTGAAGCTTTCTTT. It specifies CASSPPGQNTEAFF.